These 9 T cell receptor beta chains share one sample of origin, sequenced in a study of technical replicates of blood from several donors. Measured with immunoSEQ multiplex PCR; TCRdb has only the in-frame clones, and not every one. The sample lists tens of thousands of clones; over 85% were seen once. The source material was PBMCs. These receptor sequences come from a human donor in good health. Some clones in this sample may be carry-over from other donors' samples.

The chain has TRBV27 and TRBJ1-5; D is unresolved. Per germline, CDR1 MNHEY and CDR2 SMNVEV (reference sequence). This CDR3 spans 16 amino acids. V shed 6 bases and J shed 5 bases, with 20 bases lying between them. CDR3 coding DNA: TGTGCCAGCAGAAAAGACGGGCAGGAGGGTGATCAGCCCCAGCATTTT. Translated, it gives CASRKDGQEGDQPQHF.

This clone showed up just once. The chain couples TRBV7-8 to TRBJ2-7, with D maybe TRBD2 (5 bases). Germline V gene data show CDR1 as SGHVS and CDR2 as FQNEAQ. The germline V and J ends were trimmed by 6 bases and 3 bases, with 18 bases remaining between them. The CDR3 sequence is 15 residues long. The chain's CDR3 is CASSHHPGTYYEQYF. Written as DNA, the CDR3 is TGTGCCAGCAGTCATCATCCGGGAACATACTACGAGCAGTACTTC.

The sample holds a few counts of this clone. The rearrangement uses TRBV4-3 and TRBJ2-7, with a tentative D call TRBD2 (5 bases). The CDR3 runs to 17 residues. The germline gives CDR1 LGHNA, CDR2 YSLEER. V was clipped by 2 bases and J by 6 bases, with 23 bases between them. The CDR3 here is CASSQSLERVSPFEQYF. The CDR3 region has the DNA TGCGCCAGCAGCCAATCCCTCGAGAGGGTTTCCCCCTTCGAGCAGTACTTC.

The V gene is TRBV5-1, the J gene TRBJ2-3, with 8 bases identical to TRBD2. Germline V gene data show CDR1 as SGHRS and CDR2 as YFSETQ. V trimming: 3 bases; J trimming: 6 bases; junction bases outside the gene matches: 15. The CDR3 has 17 amino acids. The CDR3 DNA sequence: TGCGCCAGCAGCTGGACACAATCGGCGGGGGGTAGGGATACGCAGTATTTT. Its protein product is CASSWTQSAGGRDTQYF.

This chain uses TRBV6-6 with TRBJ2-7; 7 positions match TRBD1. This CDR3 is 15 amino acids long. V was pared by 6 bases and J by 5 bases, with 13 bases of the junction left unmatched. Germline CDR1 is MNHNY and CDR2 is SVGAGI (reference sequence). The CDR3 bases are TGTGCCAGCAGCCCCGCAAGGACAGGCGTCCACGAGCAGTACTTC. As protein: CASSPARTGVHEQYF.

V usage is TRBV11-1 and J usage is TRBJ2-7, with a weak D call TRBD1 (6 bases). The ends were cut back, 1 base at V and 2 bases at J, with 6 bases in the middle. The CDR3 runs 13 residues. Germline loops: CDR1 SGHAT, CDR2 FQDESV (reference sequence). This chain's CDR3 is CASSLGGPYEQYF. Written as DNA, the CDR3 is TGTGCCAGCAGCTTAGGGGGGCCCTACGAGCAGTACTTC.

The sample holds one count of this clone. The V call is TRBV11-3, the J call TRBJ2-2, with unresolved D. The CDR3 totals 12 residues. V lost 5 bases to trimming and J lost 6 bases, with 7 bases between them. The germline CDR1 and CDR2 sequences are SGHNT and YENEEA. The CDR3 protein is CASSPRSGELFF. CDR3 in DNA: TGTGCCAGCAGCCCCCGGTCCGGGGAGCTGTTTTTT.

The genes are TRBV25-1 and TRBJ1-1, with TRBD1 matching over 8 bases. Germline CDR1 and CDR2: MGHDK and SYGVNS. V was pared by 6 bases and J by 4 bases, with 10 bases of the junction left unmatched. CDR3 length: 15 residues. CDR3 coding DNA: TGTGCCAGCAGAGGACAGGGATACTTGAGCACTGAAGCTTTCTTT. Its protein is CASRGQGYLSTEAFF. The full variable domain, in which reference TRBV25-1 and TRBJ1-1 provide the parts outside the CDR3, is EADIYQTPRYLVIGTGKKITLECSQTMGHDKMYWYQQDPGMELHLIHYSYGVNSTEKGDLSSESTVSRIRTEHFPLTLESARPSHTSQYLCASRGQGYLSTEAFFGQGTRLTVV.

V and J are TRBV4-3 and TRBJ2-7; tentative D call: TRBD2 (5 bases). Trimming left V 0 bases short and J 4 bases short, with 10 bases between. This CDR3 spans 14 amino acids. Germline-derived CDR1 and CDR2 are LGHNA and YSLEER. DNA for the CDR3: TGCGCCAGCAGCCAAGAGAATGAGGGTTACGAGCAGTACTTC. Its translation: CASSQENEGYEQYF.